A selection of T cell receptor beta chains follows, all from one sample in a study of blood T cells in healthy people across ages. TCRdb ran MiXCR on the 5' RACE reads and lists one entry per CDR3 protein. Here the sample spans over 1,300,000 distinct CDR3 sequences, 55% to 75% being singletons. Material for sequencing was blood. The source of these receptors is a man aged 18 to 30 in good health. Both conserved end residues are part of each CDR3. Each record gives: clone size, V gene, CDR3 length, D gene, J gene, CDR3 DNA, CDR3 protein. A D gene is named only where the DNA matches it firmly. Clone size appears in some rows only: once, few, many, or a class for an expanded clone.

>-|TRBV12-5|17|-|TRBJ2-2
TGTGCTAGTGGTTTGGTACTGGGCCAGGCGAACACCGGGGAGCTGTTTTTT
CASGLVLGQANTGELFF
>-|TRBV6-1|15|-|TRBJ2-7
TGTGCCAGCAGTCCCTCATGGGCGGGGATCTCCGAGCAGTACTTC
CASSPSWAGISEQYF
>-|TRBV7-2|15|-|TRBJ2-1
TGTGCCAGCAGCTTATTCGGTTATGTGGGGAGTGAGCAGTTCTTC
CASSLFGYVGSEQFF
>few|TRBV25-1|17|-|TRBJ2-1
TGTGCCAGCAGTGCTTTCGGGAAAACCAAAACAATTGATGAGCAGTTCTTC
CASSAFGKTKTIDEQFF
>-|TRBV10-3|13|TRBD2|TRBJ2-1
TGTGCCATTGGGACTAGCGGGAGAGACGAGCAGTTCTTC
CAIGTSGRDEQFF
>-|TRBV4-3|15|-|TRBJ1-6
TGCGCCAGCAGCCAATCTTTGGGGGGAAATTCACCCCTCCACTTT
CASSQSLGGNSPLHF
>-|TRBV29-1|16|TRBD2|TRBJ2-2
TGCAGCGTTGAGAGTATGGTAGCGGGAGACACCGGGGAGCTGTTTTTT
CSVESMVAGDTGELFF
>few|TRBV6-2/TRBV6-3|14|TRBD2|TRBJ2-7
TGTGCCAGCGACGGACTAGGAAACCTATACGAGCAGTACTTC
CASDGLGNLYEQYF
>-|TRBV5-1|14|TRBD1|TRBJ1-1
TGCGCCAGCAATCTGGCAGGGGGGAACACTGAAGCTTTCTTT
CASNLAGGNTEAFF
>-|TRBV4-1|16|-|TRBJ2-5
TGCGCCAGCAGCCTAAGCGACACTGGGTGTCAAGAGACCCAGTACTTC
CASSLSDTGCQETQYF
>-|TRBV28|15|-|TRBJ1-2
TGTGCCAGCAGTTTTTTGGCCGGGTTCGACGATGGCTACACCTTC
CASSFLAGFDDGYTF
>-|TRBV9|15|-|TRBJ1-3
TGTGCCAGCAGCGGGATTGGGTACTCTGGAAACACCATATATTTT
CASSGIGYSGNTIYF
>few|TRBV29-1|17|TRBD2|TRBJ2-2
TGCAGCGTCTGGGGGGGAAAAGACGGGGTCGTTACCGGGGAGCTGTTTTTT
CSVWGGKDGVVTGELFF
>many|TRBV6-5|16|-|TRBJ2-3
TGTGCCAGCAGTTACTCTCAGGCCACCTTCACAGATACGCAGTATTTT
CASSYSQATFTDTQYF
>-|TRBV7-6|15|TRBD1|TRBJ2-1
TGTGCCAGCAGCAACCGGGACAGGGGAGGATTTGAGCAGTTCTTC
CASSNRDRGGFEQFF
>-|TRBV10-1|14|-|TRBJ1-2
TGCGCCAGCAGTGAGTCGCGGCAGGTTGATGGCTACACCTTC
CASSESRQVDGYTF
>few|TRBV3-1|12|-|TRBJ2-7
TGTGCCAGCAGCCAAGATCTCCTCGAGCAGTACTTC
CASSQDLLEQYF
>-|TRBV6-2/TRBV6-3|14|TRBD1|TRBJ2-3
TGTACCAGCAGTCAGACAGGGACCACAGATACGCAGTATTTT
CTSSQTGTTDTQYF
>-|TRBV4-2|16|TRBD1|TRBJ2-4
TGTGCCAGCAGCCAAGAAGGGCGGACAGGGGGTAAAGAACAGTACTTC
CASSQEGRTGGKEQYF
>-|TRBV29-1|15|-|TRBJ1-2
TGCAGCGTTGAACTCAACGAAGCGGCTAACTATGGCTACACCTTC
CSVELNEAANYGYTF
>once|TRBV20-1|14|TRBD1|TRBJ1-2
TGCAGTGCTCTCCAACAGGGGGGCCCTTATGGCTACACCTTC
CSALQQGGPYGYTF
>-|TRBV20-1|13|TRBD2|TRBJ2-1
TGCAGTGCTAGAGTGCCGGGGGGCAATGAGCAGTTCTTC
CSARVPGGNEQFF